This entry concerns a single T cell receptor beta chain. This record comes from a study of beta chain features in type 1 diabetes. V was trimmed by 6 bases and J by 3 bases, leaving 12 bases between them. Germline CDR1 is ENHRY and CDR2 is SYGVKD. This CDR3 has 14 amino acids. The investigators reverse transcribed all of the isolated RNA, so they sequenced expressed TCRB transcripts. Generated by immunoSEQ multiplex PCR, the TCRdb table keeps only in-frame clones and is missing some. This table holds 620,000 or so clones, roughly a sixth found once. The TCR comes from a young man in good health. The chain recombines TRBV10-3 with TRBJ2-1, with D possibly being TRBD2 (6 bases). The material sequenced was naive CD4+ T cells from blood. CDR3 loop: CAISLRGFYNEQFF. The CDR3 DNA is TGTGCCATCAGCCTACGGGGGTTCTACAATGAGCAGTTCTTC.